This T cell receptor beta chain was identified during a study of blood T cells in healthy people across ages. Study conclusions and caveats: Whereas aged donors had fewer naive CD4+ cells, long-lived donors had more of them and higher diversity. The diversity estimates, figures obtained from one million T cells, were considered underestimates.

With a J-beta primer mix and a sample-barcoded 5' primer, a second PCR ran about 6 to 11 cycles. Each TCR beta cDNA got a 12-nucleotide random molecular identifier. TCRdb called the 5' RACE reads again in MiXCR, with one record for every CDR3 protein. The data show 800,000 to 1,000,000 distinct CDR3 sequences, about 48% seen once. In terms of origin and age, donors were healthy Caucasian individuals from Russia aged about 6 to 90. From germline, CDR1 is LGHDT and CDR2 YNNKEL (reference sequence). The V and J ends lost 1 base and 4 bases respectively, with 5 bases between them. This CDR3 region has 12 residues. This clonotype showed up many times. The antigen remains unidentified.

The rearrangement links TRBV3-1 to TRBJ2-7; D gene ambiguous. This clonotype was obtained from a man younger than 45 in good health. The specimen was blood. Here the CDR3 DNA reads TGTGCCAGCAGCCAAGCCAGGTACGAGCAGTACTTC. Amino acid sequence: CASSQARYEQYF.